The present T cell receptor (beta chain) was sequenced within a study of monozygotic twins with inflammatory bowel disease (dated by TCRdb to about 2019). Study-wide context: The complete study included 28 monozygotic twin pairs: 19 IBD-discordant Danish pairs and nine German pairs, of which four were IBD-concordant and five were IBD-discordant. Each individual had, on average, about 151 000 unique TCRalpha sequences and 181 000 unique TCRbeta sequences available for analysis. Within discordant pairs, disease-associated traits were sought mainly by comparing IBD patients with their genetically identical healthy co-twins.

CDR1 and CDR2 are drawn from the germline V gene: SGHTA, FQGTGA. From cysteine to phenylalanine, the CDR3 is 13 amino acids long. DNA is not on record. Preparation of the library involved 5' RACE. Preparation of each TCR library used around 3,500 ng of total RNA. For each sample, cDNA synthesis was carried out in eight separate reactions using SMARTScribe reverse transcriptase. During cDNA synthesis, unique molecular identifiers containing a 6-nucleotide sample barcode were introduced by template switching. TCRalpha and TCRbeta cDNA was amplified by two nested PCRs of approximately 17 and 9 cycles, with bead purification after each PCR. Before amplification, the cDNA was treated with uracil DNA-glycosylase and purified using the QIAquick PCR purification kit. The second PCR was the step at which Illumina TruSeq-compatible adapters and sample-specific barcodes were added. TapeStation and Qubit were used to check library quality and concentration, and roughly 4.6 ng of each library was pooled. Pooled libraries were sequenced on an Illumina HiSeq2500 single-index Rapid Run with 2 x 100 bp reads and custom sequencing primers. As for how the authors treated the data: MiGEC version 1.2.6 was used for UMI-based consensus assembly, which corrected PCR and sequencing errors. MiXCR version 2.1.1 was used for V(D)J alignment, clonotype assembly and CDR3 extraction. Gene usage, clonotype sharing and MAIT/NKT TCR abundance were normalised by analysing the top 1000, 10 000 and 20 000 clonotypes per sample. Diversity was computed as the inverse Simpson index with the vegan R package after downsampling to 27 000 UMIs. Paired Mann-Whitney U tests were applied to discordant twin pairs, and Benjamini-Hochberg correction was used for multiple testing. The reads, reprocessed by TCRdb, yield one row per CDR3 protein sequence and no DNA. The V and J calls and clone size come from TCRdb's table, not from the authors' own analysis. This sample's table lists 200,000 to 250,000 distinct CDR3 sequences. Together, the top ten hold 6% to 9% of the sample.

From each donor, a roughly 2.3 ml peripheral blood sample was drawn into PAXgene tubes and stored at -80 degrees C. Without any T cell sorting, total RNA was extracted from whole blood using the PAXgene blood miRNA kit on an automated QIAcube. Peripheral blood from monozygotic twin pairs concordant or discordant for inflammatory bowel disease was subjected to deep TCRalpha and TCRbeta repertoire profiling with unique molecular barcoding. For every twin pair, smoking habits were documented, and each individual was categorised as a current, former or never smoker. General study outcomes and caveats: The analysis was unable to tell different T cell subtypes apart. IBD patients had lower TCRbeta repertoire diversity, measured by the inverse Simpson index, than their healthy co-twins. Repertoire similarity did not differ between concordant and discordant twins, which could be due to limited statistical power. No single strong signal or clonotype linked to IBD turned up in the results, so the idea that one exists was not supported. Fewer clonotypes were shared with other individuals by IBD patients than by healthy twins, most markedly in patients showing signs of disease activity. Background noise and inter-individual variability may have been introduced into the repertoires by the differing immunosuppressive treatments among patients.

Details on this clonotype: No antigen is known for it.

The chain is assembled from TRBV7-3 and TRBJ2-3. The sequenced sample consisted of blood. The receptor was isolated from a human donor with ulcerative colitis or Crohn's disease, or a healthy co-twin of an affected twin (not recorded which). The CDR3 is CASSAQPGDTQYF.